This T cell receptor (beta chain) is drawn from a study of T cell responses to AZD1222 COVID-19 vaccine. V gave up 0 bases and J gave up 0 bases, with 8 bases separating them. This CDR3 spans 15 amino acids. Germline CDR1 and CDR2: PRHDT and FYEKMQ (reference sequence). Assay used: immunoSEQ multiplex PCR; TCRdb lists only in-frame clones, some missing. The sample carries approximately 300,000 clones, almost 95% recorded once. The material sequenced was peripheral blood, taken 28 days after the second AZD1222 dose. The sequence derives from an adult who received the AZD1222 COVID-19 vaccine. The chain couples TRBV13 to TRBJ1-1; the D gene is possibly TRBD1 (5 bases). DNA for the CDR3: TGTGCCAGCAGCTTAGGTGGGACGGTGAACACTGAAGCTTTCTTT. It encodes CASSLGGTVNTEAFF. The full variable domain, completed using reference TRBV13 and TRBJ1-1, is AAGVIQSPRHLIKEKRETATLKCYPIPRHDTVYWYQQGPGQDPQFLISFYEKMQSDKGSIPDRFSAQQFSDYHSELNMSSLELGDSALYFCASSLGGTVNTEAFFGQGTRLTVV.